This is a list of T cell receptor beta chains from one sample in a study of sequential checkpoint blockade in melanoma. Assay used: immunoSEQ multiplex PCR; TCRdb lists only in-frame clones, some missing. The sample has 2,200 or so clones, 60% seen once. The sample was CD8+ T cells sorted from blood (inferred from file names), taken from a patient given nivolumab and ipilimumab in sequence. These receptors were obtained from a human patient with melanoma. Some clones in this sample may be carry-over from other donors' samples. The CDR3 runs from the conserved cysteine through the conserved F or W. A D gene is named only where the DNA matches it firmly. Some rows mark clone size as missing; the rest say once, few, many or name a class of expanded clone.

j_gene: TRBJ1-1
d_gene: .
abundance: .
v_gene: TRBV28
CDR3nt: TGTGCCAGCAGTTTGGAGGCCCTCGCGGACACTGAAGCTTTCTTT
CDR3aa: CASSLEALADTEAFF

j_gene: TRBJ1-1
d_gene: .
abundance: few
v_gene: TRBV4-1
CDR3nt: TGCGCCAGCAGCCCCCGGGAGAACACTGAAGCTTTCTTT
CDR3aa: CASSPRENTEAFF

j_gene: TRBJ2-7
d_gene: .
abundance: .
v_gene: TRBV7-9
CDR3nt: TGTGCCAGCAGCTCAAAAAAGACTGTGAGCGTCGCCTACGAGCAGTACTTC
CDR3aa: CASSSKKTVSVAYEQYF

j_gene: TRBJ2-7
d_gene: .
abundance: .
v_gene: TRBV5-1
CDR3nt: TGCGCCAGCAGCTTACCGACAGGCCCACGACCCTACGAGCAGTACTTC
CDR3aa: CASSLPTGPRPYEQYF

j_gene: TRBJ1-1
d_gene: .
abundance: .
v_gene: TRBV5-1
CDR3nt: TGCGCCAGCAGCCCAACGGTCGCCACTGAAGCTTTCTTT
CDR3aa: CASSPTVATEAFF

j_gene: TRBJ1-2
d_gene: TRBD1
abundance: few
v_gene: TRBV14
CDR3nt: TGTGCCAGCAGCCAAGTACAGGGGGACTATGGCTACACCTTC
CDR3aa: CASSQVQGDYGYTF

j_gene: TRBJ1-1
d_gene: .
abundance: .
v_gene: TRBV11-2
CDR3nt: TGTGCCAGCAGCCCCCCCGGCAGGGCTAACACTGAAGCTTTCTTT
CDR3aa: CASSPPGRANTEAFF

j_gene: TRBJ2-7
d_gene: .
abundance: once
v_gene: TRBV7-7
CDR3nt: TGTGCTAGCAGCTTAGACCCGGGCTCCTACGAGCAGTACTTC
CDR3aa: CASSLDPGSYEQYF

j_gene: TRBJ1-3
d_gene: .
abundance: .
v_gene: TRBV21-1
CDR3nt: TGTGCCAGCAGCAAAGAGCCAGGGGAAGGAAACACCATATATTTT
CDR3aa: CASSKEPGEGNTIYF

j_gene: TRBJ1-6
d_gene: .
abundance: once
v_gene: TRBV27
CDR3nt: TGTGCCAGCAGTTGGGGGGGCGCCTGGCCCCTCCACTTT
CDR3aa: CASSWGGAWPLHF

j_gene: TRBJ2-7
d_gene: .
abundance: hyperexpanded
v_gene: TRBV5-1
CDR3nt: TGCGCCAGCAGCTTTAGCTTGGCTTATTCCTACGAGCAGTACTTC
CDR3aa: CASSFSLAYSYEQYF

j_gene: TRBJ2-3
d_gene: TRBD2
abundance: .
v_gene: TRBV29-1
CDR3nt: TGCAGCGTTGGGATAGCGGGGGCGGGGGATACGCAGTATTTT
CDR3aa: CSVGIAGAGDTQYF

j_gene: TRBJ1-4
d_gene: .
abundance: .
v_gene: TRBV14
CDR3nt: TGTGCCAGCAGCCAAGGAGGACCCTCGGAGGTGTTTTTT
CDR3aa: CASSQGGPSEVFF

j_gene: TRBJ1-2
d_gene: TRBD1
abundance: .
v_gene: TRBV30
CDR3nt: TGTGCCTGGAGTGTAATCGAGGGGGCGCATGGCTACACCTTC
CDR3aa: CAWSVIEGAHGYTF

j_gene: TRBJ2-7
d_gene: TRBD2
abundance: .
v_gene: TRBV11-2
CDR3nt: TGTGCCAGCAGCCCAGGACTAGCGGGGACTTACGAGCAGTACTTC
CDR3aa: CASSPGLAGTYEQYF

j_gene: TRBJ2-7
d_gene: .
abundance: .
v_gene: TRBV7-3
CDR3nt: TGTGCCAGCAGCTTAGGCGGTCCCGGGGAGCAGTACTTC
CDR3aa: CASSLGGPGEQYF

j_gene: TRBJ2-7
d_gene: .
abundance: .
v_gene: TRBV7-3
CDR3nt: TGTGCCAGCAGCCCCCGGTCCAGGGTCTACGAGCAGTACTTC
CDR3aa: CASSPRSRVYEQYF

j_gene: TRBJ2-7
d_gene: .
abundance: once
v_gene: TRBV29-1
CDR3nt: TGCAGCTCCGTGGGGATGACAGCCAAGGGATCCTACGAGCAGTACTTC
CDR3aa: CSSVGMTAKGSYEQYF

j_gene: TRBJ1-2
d_gene: .
abundance: .
v_gene: TRBV9
CDR3nt: TGTGCCAGCAGCGTAGCTGGGTCGGGGGGGAACTATGGCTACACCTTC
CDR3aa: CASSVAGSGGNYGYTF

j_gene: TRBJ1-4
d_gene: .
abundance: few
v_gene: TRBV4-1
CDR3nt: TGCGCCAGCAGCCAAGAAGGGGTCGCTTCAACTAATGAAAAACTGTTTTTT
CDR3aa: CASSQEGVASTNEKLFF

j_gene: TRBJ2-7
d_gene: .
abundance: .
v_gene: TRBV15
CDR3nt: TGTGCCACCAGCAGAGATTGGGCAGGCTCGGACGAGCAGTACTTC
CDR3aa: CATSRDWAGSDEQYF

j_gene: TRBJ2-5
d_gene: TRBD2
abundance: .
v_gene: TRBV10-3
CDR3nt: TGTGCCATCAGTGAAGCCCCGACTAGCCTCGGGGAGACCCAGTACTTC
CDR3aa: CAISEAPTSLGETQYF

j_gene: TRBJ1-2
d_gene: .
abundance: .
v_gene: TRBV19
CDR3nt: TGTGCCAGTAGTATTATGGACATAGCTAACTATGGCTACACCTTC
CDR3aa: CASSIMDIANYGYTF

j_gene: TRBJ2-7
d_gene: .
abundance: .
v_gene: TRBV4-3
CDR3nt: TGCGCCAGCAGCCAAGGAGCGACTAGTTCCTACGAGCAGTACTTC
CDR3aa: CASSQGATSSYEQYF

j_gene: TRBJ2-7
d_gene: TRBD1
abundance: .
v_gene: TRBV27
CDR3nt: TGTGCCAGCAGTTATGCCGGGACAGGGAAATACGAGCAGTACTTC
CDR3aa: CASSYAGTGKYEQYF

j_gene: TRBJ1-1
d_gene: TRBD1
abundance: .
v_gene: TRBV7-8
CDR3nt: TGTGCCAGCAGCCCCACCGGGACAGGGGGCTGGAGGGGGAACACTGAAGCTTTCTTT
CDR3aa: CASSPTGTGGWRGNTEAFF

j_gene: TRBJ2-3
d_gene: TRBD2
abundance: .
v_gene: TRBV4-2
CDR3nt: TGTGCCAGCAGCCCTGGACTAGCGGCAGATACGCAGTATTTT
CDR3aa: CASSPGLAADTQYF

j_gene: TRBJ2-7
d_gene: TRBD1
abundance: .
v_gene: TRBV4-3
CDR3nt: TGCGCCAGCAGCCCACAGGGGACGGGACCCTACGAGCAGTACTTC
CDR3aa: CASSPQGTGPYEQYF

j_gene: TRBJ2-1
d_gene: TRBD2
abundance: .
v_gene: TRBV4-2
CDR3nt: TGTGCCAGCAGCCAAGCGGGGGGGATCAATGAGCAGTTCTTC
CDR3aa: CASSQAGGINEQFF

j_gene: TRBJ1-1
d_gene: .
abundance: medium-sized
v_gene: TRBV7-9
CDR3nt: TGTGCCAGCAGCCCCGGGACATTTAACACTGAAGCTTTCTTT
CDR3aa: CASSPGTFNTEAFF

j_gene: TRBJ1-5
d_gene: .
abundance: once
v_gene: TRBV4-3
CDR3nt: TGCGCCAGCAGCCTCGGTTTCAATCAGCCCCAGCATTTT
CDR3aa: CASSLGFNQPQHF

j_gene: TRBJ1-2
d_gene: .
abundance: .
v_gene: TRBV6-5
CDR3nt: TGTGCCAGCATGGGGGTGGGGGGGCATGGCTACACCTTC
CDR3aa: CASMGVGGHGYTF

j_gene: TRBJ2-7
d_gene: TRBD2
abundance: few
v_gene: TRBV7-9
CDR3nt: TGTTCCAGCAGCTTGACAGCGGGGTACGAGCAGTACTTC
CDR3aa: CSSSLTAGYEQYF

j_gene: TRBJ1-1
d_gene: .
abundance: .
v_gene: TRBV4-1
CDR3nt: TGCGCCAGCAGCCAAGAGGAGGCTCTGGCGGAAGCTTTCTTT
CDR3aa: CASSQEEALAEAFF

j_gene: TRBJ2-7
d_gene: .
abundance: .
v_gene: TRBV6-9
CDR3nt: TGTGCCAGCAGAATGCAGGGGGGCCTAGCCTACGAGCAGTACTTC
CDR3aa: CASRMQGGLAYEQYF

j_gene: TRBJ2-7
d_gene: .
abundance: .
v_gene: TRBV4-3
CDR3nt: TGCGCCAGCAGCCAAGATTTAGGGGAGGATGGCGAGCAGTACTTC
CDR3aa: CASSQDLGEDGEQYF

j_gene: TRBJ2-7
d_gene: TRBD2
abundance: .
v_gene: TRBV4-1
CDR3nt: TGCGCCAGCAGCCAAGTTGCTAGCGGGGGTGTTTACGAGCAGTACTTC
CDR3aa: CASSQVASGGVYEQYF

j_gene: TRBJ2-1
d_gene: .
abundance: .
v_gene: TRBV30
CDR3nt: TGTGCCTCCACAGGGGGGGACTACAATGAGCAGTTCTTC
CDR3aa: CASTGGDYNEQFF

j_gene: TRBJ2-7
d_gene: .
abundance: few
v_gene: TRBV6-6
CDR3nt: TGTGCCAGCAGTCCCCCGGGGGACTACGAGCAGTACTTC
CDR3aa: CASSPPGDYEQYF

j_gene: TRBJ1-1
d_gene: .
abundance: once
v_gene: TRBV12-5
CDR3nt: TGTGCTAGTGGTTTGGCACAGGGTGCGGACACTGAAGCTTTCTTT
CDR3aa: CASGLAQGADTEAFF

j_gene: TRBJ2-7
d_gene: .
abundance: .
v_gene: TRBV4-3
CDR3nt: TGCGCCAGCAGCCAAGATGGGGAGGGGGACTACGAGCAGTACTTC
CDR3aa: CASSQDGEGDYEQYF

j_gene: TRBJ2-7
d_gene: TRBD1
abundance: .
v_gene: TRBV11-2
CDR3nt: TGTGCCAGCAGCTTAGAGGGACAGGCCCCCTCCTACGAGCAGTACTTC
CDR3aa: CASSLEGQAPSYEQYF

j_gene: TRBJ2-7
d_gene: .
abundance: few
v_gene: TRBV19
CDR3nt: TGTGCCAGTAGTATAGGACTAAGGGAGGCCTACGAGCAGTACTTC
CDR3aa: CASSIGLREAYEQYF

j_gene: TRBJ1-4
d_gene: .
abundance: once
v_gene: TRBV30
CDR3nt: TGTGCCTGGAGTACCCCGGGGGTGTCGGATGAAAAACTGTTTTTT
CDR3aa: CAWSTPGVSDEKLFF